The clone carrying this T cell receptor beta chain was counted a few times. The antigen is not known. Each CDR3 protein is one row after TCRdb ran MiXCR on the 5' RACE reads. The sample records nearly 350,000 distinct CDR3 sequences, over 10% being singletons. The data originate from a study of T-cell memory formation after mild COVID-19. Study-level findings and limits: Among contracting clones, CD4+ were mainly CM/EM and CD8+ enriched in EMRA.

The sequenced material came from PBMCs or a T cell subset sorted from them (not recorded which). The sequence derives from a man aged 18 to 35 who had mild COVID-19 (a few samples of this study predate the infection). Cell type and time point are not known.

The CDR3 DNA is TGTGCCAGTTCACAGGGGAAAGGTAGCAATCAGCCCCAGCATTTT. Translated: CASSQGKGSNQPQHF. The rearrangement links TRBV19 to TRBJ1-5; 7 nucleotides agree with TRBD1. The CDR3 spans 15 residues. In germline, CDR1 is LNHDA, CDR2 SQIVND (reference sequence). V trimming: 8 bases; J trimming: 0 bases; junction bases outside the gene matches: 7.